Shown below are 10 T cell receptor beta chains from a single sample sequenced in a study of cytomegalovirus exposure and HLA in healthy donors. Using immunoSEQ multiplex PCR, the repertoire was profiled, and TCRdb retains in-frame clones only, with some absent. The sample consists of around 250,000 clones, nearly 90% of them appearing once. The sequencing input was PBMCs. These receptors were obtained from a woman under 30 in good health and CMV-seronegative.

The chain recombines TRBV4-1 with TRBJ1-1, with 9 bases fitting TRBD1. V lost 5 bases and J lost 11; bases outside the gene matches: 9. The CDR3 spans 13 residues. Germline V gives CDR1 MGHRA, CDR2 YSYEKL. The CDR3 nucleotides are TGCGCCAGCAGCGTACAGGGGGCGTTTTTTGCTTTCTTT. Translation gives CASSVQGAFFAFF.

The genes are TRBV6-8 and TRBJ2-2, with 7 nucleotides matching TRBD1. The CDR3 extends over 15 amino acids. The trim removed 7 bases at V and 0 bases at J, leaving 5 bases unmatched. Germline V gives CDR1 MNHGY, CDR2 SAAAGT. CDR3 in amino acids: CASIPDRSNTGELFF. The CDR3 region has the DNA TGTGCCAGCATCCCGGACAGGTCGAACACCGGGGAGCTGTTTTTT.

This chain links TRBV19 with TRBJ1-1, with 7 bases matching TRBD1. The CDR3 totals 15 residues. CDR1 LNHDA and CDR2 SQIVND come from the germline V gene (reference sequence). The junction had 6 bases not matched to a gene; V was cut back by 5 bases and J by 0 bases. CDR3 DNA: TGTGCCAGTAGTGGGGGACAGCTCATGAACACTGAAGCTTTCTTT. It specifies CASSGGQLMNTEAFF.

This sequence joins TRBV5-1 and TRBJ1-1; tentatively, D is TRBD1 (5 bases). CDR3 size: 14 residues. Germline assignment: CDR1 SGHRS and CDR2 YFSETQ. Trimming left V 1 base short and J 5 bases short, with 12 bases between. In DNA, the CDR3 is TGCGCCAGCAGCTTGACCAGGGTGCAAACTGAAGCTTTCTTT. Translation: CASSLTRVQTEAFF.

The chain employs TRBV7-8 and TRBJ1-1; TRBD1 matches 7 bases. The germline gives CDR1 SGHVS, CDR2 FQNEAQ. Losses at the gene ends were 5 bases for V and 0 bases for J; bases not matched to a gene: 6. This CDR3 region has 15 residues. The CDR3 DNA follows: TGTGCCAGCAGCCAAGGGGGCCGCATGAACACTGAAGCTTTCTTT. It translates to CASSQGGRMNTEAFF.

The chain combines TRBV5-4 with TRBJ2-2; 7 nucleotides line up with TRBD1. The junction had 17 bases not matched to a gene; V was cut back by 5 bases and J by 1 base. Germline CDR1 is SGHNT and CDR2 is YYREEE (reference sequence). This CDR3 has 19 amino acids. The CDR3 coding sequence is TGTGCCAGCAGTTCAAGACAGGGAAGACAGATCCTGAACACCGGGGAGCTGTTTTTT. Encoded protein: CASSSRQGRQILNTGELFF.

The rearrangement joins TRBV30 to TRBJ2-3, with 9 bases lining up with TRBD1. The V gene's germline CDR1 is GTSNPN and CDR2 SVGIG (reference sequence). The CDR3 is 18 amino acids. Trimming cost V 3 bases and J 3 bases; bases outside gene matches: 16. In DNA, the CDR3 is TGTGCCTGGAGCCGGGGACAGGGTGGTTCAGGGTTTACAGATACGCAGTATTTT. Its protein is CAWSRGQGGSGFTDTQYF.

V is TRBV19 and J is TRBJ2-2, with TRBD2 matching over 8 bases. Germline CDR1 is LNHDA and CDR2 is SQIVND (reference sequence). There are 15 residues in the CDR3. Trimming at V came to 7 bases and at J to 6 bases, leaving 10 bases not matched to a gene. In nucleotides, the CDR3 is TGTGCCAGTAAACCTAGCGGGCTTACAGCCGGGGAGCTGTTTTTT. This gives the protein CASKPSGLTAGELFF.

The chain carries TRBV30 and TRBJ1-3; D gene uncertain. Germline V CDR1 and CDR2: GTSNPN, SVGIG (reference sequence). The ends were cut back, 4 bases at V and 3 bases at J, with 7 bases in the middle. This CDR3 spans 12 amino acids. This CDR3 reads CAWTTGGNTIYF. The DNA for the CDR3 is TGTGCCTGGACCACGGGTGGAAACACCATATATTTT. The full variable domain, with the rest looked up from reference TRBV30 and TRBJ1-3, is SQTIHQWPATLVQPVGSPLSLECTVEGTSNPNLYWYRQAAGRGLQLLFYSVGIGQISSEVPQNLSASRPQDRQFILSSKKLLLSDSGFYLCAWTTGGNTIYFGEGSWLTVV.

The rearrangement uses TRBV7-8 and TRBJ1-5, with D possibly being TRBD1 (5 bases). V was clipped by 10 bases and J by 2 bases, with 12 bases between them. Germline CDR1 reads SGHVS; CDR2 reads FQNEAQ. This CDR3 contains 13 residues. The CDR3 here is CATSRGGNQPQHF. The CDR3 bases are TGTGCCACCTCTCGGGGGGGCAATCAGCCCCAGCATTTT.